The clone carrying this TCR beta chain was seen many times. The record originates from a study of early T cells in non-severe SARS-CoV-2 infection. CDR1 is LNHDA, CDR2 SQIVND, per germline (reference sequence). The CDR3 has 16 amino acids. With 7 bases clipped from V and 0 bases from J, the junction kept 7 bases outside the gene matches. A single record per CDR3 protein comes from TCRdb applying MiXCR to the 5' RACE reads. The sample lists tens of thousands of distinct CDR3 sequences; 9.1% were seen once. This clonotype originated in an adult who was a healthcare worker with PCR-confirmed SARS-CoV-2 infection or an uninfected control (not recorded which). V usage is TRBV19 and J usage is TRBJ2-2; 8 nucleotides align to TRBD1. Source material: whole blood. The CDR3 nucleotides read TGTGCCAGTACCCGGGACAGGAGTACGAACACCGGGGAGCTGTTTTTT. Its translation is CASTRDRSTNTGELFF.